This T cell receptor (beta chain) appears in the sequencing data of a study of blood T cell repertoires in COVID-19. Overall study context: The United States, Italy and Spain provided the acute and convalescent COVID-19 samples.

V dropped 4 bases and J dropped 5; count of bases not matched to a gene: 6. Germline V lookup: CDR1 SGHRS, CDR2 YFSETQ. The CDR3 consists of 14 residues. The authors' processing: Using reference gene primer amplification, nucleated cell counts were estimated. Clones were sequenced by immunoSEQ multiplex PCR, and TCRdb holds only the in-frame ones, with some missing. The DNA gave D and trimming, while V, J and clone size come from that table. The sample carries 97,000 or so clones, around 74% recorded once. The receptor was derived from a woman aged 80 or over with active or convalescent COVID-19. V usage is TRBV5-1 and J usage is TRBJ2-7; TRBD1 aligns across 10 bases. Material: peripheral blood. As DNA, the CDR3 is TGCGCCAGCAGCATAGGGACAGGGGAGGACGAGCAGTACTTC. This encodes CASSIGTGEDEQYF.